The entry below gives a single T cell receptor beta chain sequence along with its context. Its antigen is currently unknown. The sample belongs to a study of shared clonotypes between healthy human individuals. The overall study: Per donor, CD8 memory used one plate, CD8 naive used two, CD4 memory used three and CD4 naive used three. Study-level results: Shared across a few donors were around 5% of the naive CD4 clonotypes.

Clones were read by immunoSEQ multiplex PCR, and TCRdb kept only the in-frame ones, dropping some. The table shows millions of clones, with 85% to 95% occurring only once. The germline CDR1 and CDR2 sequences are LNHDA and SQIVND (reference sequence). CDR3 size: 15 residues. Trimming removed 4 bases from V and 0 bases from J, with 9 bases in between. This sequence joins TRBV19 and TRBJ2-2; perhaps TRBD2 as D (6 bases). The TCR comes from a man aged 18 to 29 in good health. Some clones in this sample may be carry-over from other donors' samples. Sequences were obtained from naive CD4+ T cells from PBMCs. Noted subset: CD45RA+ positively selected. The CDR3 bases are TGTGCCAGTAGTAATCGGGAGACGAACACCGGGGAGCTGTTTTTT. Protein product: CASSNRETNTGELFF.